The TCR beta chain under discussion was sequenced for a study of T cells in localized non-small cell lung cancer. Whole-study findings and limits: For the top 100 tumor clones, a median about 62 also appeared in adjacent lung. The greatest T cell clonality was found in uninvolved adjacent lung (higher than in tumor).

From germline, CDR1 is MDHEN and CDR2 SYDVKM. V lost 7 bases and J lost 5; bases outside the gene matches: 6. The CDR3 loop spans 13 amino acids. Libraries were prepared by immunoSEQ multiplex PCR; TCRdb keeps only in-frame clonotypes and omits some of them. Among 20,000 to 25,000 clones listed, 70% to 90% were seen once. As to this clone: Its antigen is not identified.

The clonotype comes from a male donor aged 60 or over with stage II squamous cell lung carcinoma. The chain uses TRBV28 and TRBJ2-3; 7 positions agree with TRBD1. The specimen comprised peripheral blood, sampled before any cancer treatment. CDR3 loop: CASTRQGKDTQYF. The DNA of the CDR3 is TGTGCCAGCACGAGACAGGGAAAAGATACGCAGTATTTT.